This TCR beta chain was identified during a study of blood T cells in healthy people across ages. A J-beta primer mix and a sample-barcoded 5' primer were used in a second PCR of roughly 7 to 12 cycles. One entry per CDR3 protein, called by TCRdb with MiXCR from the 5' RACE reads. The table has roughly 500,000 distinct CDR3 sequences, roughly a quarter seen once. Trimming pared 0 bases from V and 1 base from J, leaving 8 bases between. The length of the CDR3 is 15 residues. V and J are TRBV12-3 or TRBV12-4 and TRBJ2-3, with D unresolved. This receptor was identified in a woman in her 70s in good health. The sequencing input was blood. The CDR3 DNA follows: TGTGCCAGCAGTTTAGCGGGGTATGGCACAGATACGCAGTATTTT. As protein: CASSLAGYGTDTQYF.